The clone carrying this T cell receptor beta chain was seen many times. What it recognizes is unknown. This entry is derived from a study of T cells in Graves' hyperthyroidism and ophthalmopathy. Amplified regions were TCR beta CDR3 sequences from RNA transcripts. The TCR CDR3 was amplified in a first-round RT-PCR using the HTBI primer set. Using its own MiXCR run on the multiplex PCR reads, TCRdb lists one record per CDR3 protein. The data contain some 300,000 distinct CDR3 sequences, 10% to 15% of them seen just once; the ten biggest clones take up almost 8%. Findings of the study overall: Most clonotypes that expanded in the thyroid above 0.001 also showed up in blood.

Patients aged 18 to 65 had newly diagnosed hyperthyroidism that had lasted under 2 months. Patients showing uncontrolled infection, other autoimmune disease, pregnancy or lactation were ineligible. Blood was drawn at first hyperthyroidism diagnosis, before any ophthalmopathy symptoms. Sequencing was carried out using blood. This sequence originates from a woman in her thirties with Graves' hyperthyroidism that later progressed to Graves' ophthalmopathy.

CDR3 in amino acids: CASSGRLETSQETQYF. CDR3 nucleotides: TGTGCCAGCAGCGGTCGTCTAGAAACCAGCCAAGAGACCCAGTACTTC. The rearrangement links TRBV3-1 to TRBJ2-5; D ambiguous. V was trimmed by 5 bases and J by 1 base, leaving 17 bases between them. This CDR3 spans 16 amino acids. Looked up from germline, CDR1 is LGHDT and CDR2 is YNNKEL (reference sequence).